This passage covers 25 T cell receptor beta chains from one sample sequenced in a study of blood T cell repertoires in COVID-19. TCRdb keeps only in-frame clones here, not all; method: immunoSEQ multiplex PCR. The table has under 300,000 clones, about 79% seen once. The specimen sequenced was peripheral blood. These receptors were obtained from a woman aged 40-49 years who had recovered from COVID-19.

Notes on this clone: One junction end disagrees with the germline gene, perhaps due to a read error. V and J are TRBV12-3 or TRBV12-4 and TRBJ1-3, with 8 nucleotides matching TRBD1. The CDR3 runs to 13 residues. CDR3 coding DNA: TGTGCCAGCAAAGGACAGGGTGGACACACCATATATTTT. The encoded protein is CASKGQGGHTIYF.

V gene TRBV6-5 combines with J gene TRBJ2-7; D not certain. From germline, CDR1 is MNHEY and CDR2 SVGAGI. V lost 4 bases and J lost 0, with 10 bases in between. This CDR3 region has 14 residues. The CDR3 spells CASSSSQSSYEQYF. As DNA, the CDR3 is TGTGCCAGCAGTTCCTCGCAGTCCTCCTACGAGCAGTACTTC.

The gene calls are TRBV4-3 and TRBJ1-1; TRBD1 might be the D (5 bases). Per germline, CDR1 LGHNA and CDR2 YSLEER. Trimming pared 0 bases from V and 7 bases from J, leaving 12 bases between. The length of the CDR3 is 14 residues. Written as DNA, the CDR3 is TGCGCCAGCAGCCAAGAGGGATGGGGGGTTGAAGCTTTCTTT. This sequence encodes CASSQEGWGVEAFF.

The chain combines TRBV2 with TRBJ1-4; D not certain. Germline V gene sequence: CDR1 SNHLY, CDR2 FYNNEI. CDR3 size: 15 residues. V dropped 4 bases and J dropped 7 bases, with 16 bases sitting between them. As DNA, the CDR3 is TGTGCCAGCAGTGGGTCAAATCCCCGGGGTGAAAAACTGTTTTTT. Translating it yields CASSGSNPRGEKLFF.

This chain joins TRBV28 and TRBJ2-5; 9 bases fit TRBD1. The CDR3 runs 14 residues. V was pared by 4 bases and J by 2 bases, with 2 bases of the junction left unmatched. The germline gives CDR1 MDHEN, CDR2 SYDVKM. The CDR3 protein is CASSWDRVQETQYF. The CDR3 DNA reads TGTGCCAGCAGTTGGGACAGGGTTCAAGAGACCCAGTACTTC. The whole variable domain, remainder taken from reference TRBV28 and TRBJ2-5, is DVKVTQSSRYLVKRTGEKVFLECVQDMDHENMFWYRQDPGLGLRLIYFSYDVKMKEKGDIPEGYSVSREKKERFSLILESASTNQTSMYLCASSWDRVQETQYFGPGTRLLVL.

V gene TRBV7-8 combines with J gene TRBJ1-1; D is possibly TRBD1 (5 bases). The CDR3 is made up of 14 amino acids. V lost 8 bases and J 0 bases, leaving 13 bases between the germline ends. CDR1 is SGHVS, CDR2 FQNEAQ, per germline. The CDR3 DNA reads as TGTGCCAGCGGCGCCGGGGGGTTGAACACTGAAGCTTTCTTT. It yields the protein CASGAGGLNTEAFF.

This rearrangement joins TRBV19 to TRBJ1-2; D call uncertain. Per germline, CDR1 LNHDA and CDR2 SQIVND (reference sequence). The CDR3 has 10 residues. The CDR3 reads CVVGKVGYTF. As DNA, the CDR3 is TGTGTCGTGGGCAAAGTTGGCTACACCTTC.

This chain connects TRBV20-1 to TRBJ2-5; 8 bases are shared with TRBD2. With 3 bases clipped from V and 5 bases from J, the junction kept 11 bases outside the gene matches. The CDR3 length is 15 residues. The germline CDR1 and CDR2 sequences are DFQATT and SNEGSKA (reference sequence). The DNA of the CDR3 is TGCAGTGCTAGTGGGGTAGCGGGGAGTGGGGAGACCCAGTACTTC. Encoded protein: CSASGVAGSGETQYF.

This chain joins TRBV28 and TRBJ2-7, with 8 bases aligning to TRBD1. The junction had 5 bases not matched to a gene; V was cut back by 4 bases and J by 0 bases. CDR1 is MDHEN, CDR2 SYDVKM, per germline. The CDR3 extends over 15 amino acids. This chain's CDR3 is CASSSPGTGSYEQYF. CDR3 DNA: TGTGCCAGCAGTTCCCCCGGGACAGGCTCCTACGAGCAGTACTTC.

CDR3 residues: CASSLLRGVYNEQFF. The DNA for the CDR3 is TGTGCCAGCAGCTTGCTGCGGGGGGTCTACAATGAGCAGTTCTTC. The chain couples TRBV5-8 to TRBJ2-1; TRBD2 agrees at 8 bases. Germline assignment: CDR1 SGHTS and CDR2 YDEGEE. The CDR3 length is 15 residues. Trimming took 1 base from V and 3 from J; bases not matched to a gene: 3.

This clone was seen a few times. The rearrangement links TRBV11-2 to TRBJ2-2; possibly TRBD1 for D (6 bases). The CDR3 length is 14 residues. Germline lookup yields CDR1 SGHAT and CDR2 FQNNGV. The V end lost 4 bases, the J end lost 6 bases, and 12 bases lay between the germline ends. CDR3 amino acids: CASSYRDISGELFF. The CDR3 DNA reads TGTGCCAGCAGCTACCGGGACATCTCCGGGGAGCTGTTTTTT.

The V and J genes are TRBV29-1 and TRBJ2-7; 7 bases map to TRBD1. V was clipped by 6 bases and J by 1 base; unmatched bases: 3. The CDR3 contains 12 residues. Looked up from germline, CDR1 is SQVTM and CDR2 is ANQGSEA. The CDR3 nucleotides are TGCAGCGTAGGGGGCCTTTCCTACGAGCAGTACTTC. It specifies CSVGGLSYEQYF.

The J gene is TRBJ2-3, the V gene TRBV6-2 or TRBV6-3, with D possibly TRBD2 on 5 matching bases. The CDR3 loop spans 16 amino acids. The germline V and J ends were trimmed by 6 bases and 0 bases, with 16 bases remaining between them. CDR1 and CDR2 (germline): MNHEY, SVGEGT. The CDR3 coding sequence is TGTGCCAGCAGCGAAAATACGGGAACTAGCACAGATACGCAGTATTTT. It encodes CASSENTGTSTDTQYF.

The gene calls are TRBV6-1 and TRBJ2-5, with 9 bases aligning to TRBD1. CDR3 length equals 15 residues. V was clipped by 3 bases and J by 4 bases; unmatched bases: 6. Germline CDR1 is MNHNS and CDR2 is SASEGT. Written as DNA, the CDR3 is TGTGCCAGCAGTGAGTCGGGGACAGGGTTAGAGACCCAGTACTTC. It translates to CASSESGTGLETQYF.

V usage is TRBV14 and J usage is TRBJ2-3; D not resolved. Between the trimmed V and J ends, which lost 4 bases and 2 bases, there was a span of 7 bases. Germline values: CDR1 SGHDN, CDR2 FVKESK. The CDR3 extends over 13 amino acids. CDR3 DNA: TGTGCCAGCAGCCCGTTGTTCACAGATACGCAGTATTTT. Protein: CASSPLFTDTQYF.

The chain recombines TRBV4-3 with TRBJ2-5, with D perhaps TRBD2 (6 bases). The CDR3 has 14 residues. V was clipped by 2 bases and J by 5 bases, with 12 bases between them. CDR1 and CDR2 from the germline V gene are LGHNA and YSLEER. CDR3 coding DNA: TGCGCCAGCAGCCAAATCGGGGCGGGGGAGACCCAGTACTTC. Amino acids: CASSQIGAGETQYF.

The V call is TRBV5-5, the J call TRBJ2-7; no reliable D call. Trimming shortened V by 4 bases and J by 1 base, and 3 bases separated the two germline ends. This CDR3 is 11 amino acids long. CDR1 and CDR2 (germline): SGHKS, YYEKEE (reference sequence). In DNA form, the CDR3 reads TGTGCCAGCAGCCCTTCCTACGAGCAGTACTTC. Encoded protein: CASSPSYEQYF.

About this clone: Other DNA sequences within the sample encode an identical CDR3. The rearrangement links TRBV5-1 to TRBJ1-1; D call uncertain. Germline CDR1 reads SGHRS; CDR2 reads YFSETQ. CDR3 length equals 13 residues. Between the trimmed V and J ends, which lost 1 base and 2 bases, there was a span of 6 bases. CDR3 nucleotide sequence: TGCGCCAGCAGCTTGACAGACAACACTGAAGCTTTCTTT. It yields the protein CASSLTDNTEAFF.

This sequence joins TRBV29-1 and TRBJ2-3, with 14 bases that match TRBD2. The germline CDR1 and CDR2 sequences are SQVTM and ANQGSEA. The CDR3 loop spans 16 amino acids. V shed 6 bases and J 0 bases; nucleotides not matched to a gene: 5. The CDR3 DNA reads as TGCAGCGTATTAGGACTAGCGGGGGGTAGCACAGATACGCAGTATTTT. Its protein is CSVLGLAGGSTDTQYF.

This chain links TRBV19 with TRBJ1-3, with 7 bases lining up with TRBD1. Germline values: CDR1 LNHDA, CDR2 SQIVND (reference sequence). This CDR3 contains 16 residues. Trimming at V came to 5 bases and at J to 0 bases, leaving 7 bases not matched to a gene. CDR3 DNA sequence: TGTGCCAGTAGTGAGGGGACAGAACTCTCTGGAAACACCATATATTTT. The encoded protein is CASSEGTELSGNTIYF.

This clone was counted a few times. The chain has TRBV3-1 (or the pseudogene TRBV3-2) and TRBJ1-1, with 8 bases lining up with TRBD1. The junction had 8 bases not matched to a gene; V was cut back by 4 bases and J by 4 bases. Germline V gene sequence: CDR1 LGHDT, CDR2 YNNKEL (reference sequence). The CDR3 totals 15 residues. The DNA of the CDR3 is TGTGCCAGCAGCCTTCGACAGGGGTGGATCACTGAAGCTTTCTTT. Its protein product is CASSLRQGWITEAFF.

CDR3 sequence (DNA): TGTGCCAGCAGCCCCCGGACTAGCGGGGCCACAGATACGCAGTATTTT. It encodes CASSPRTSGATDTQYF. The chain uses TRBV5-4 and TRBJ2-3, with TRBD2 matching over 12 bases. Germline CDR1 is SGHNT and CDR2 is YYREEE (reference sequence). The CDR3 is 16 amino acids. V lost 4 bases to trimming and J lost 2 bases; unmatched junction nucleotides: 5.

This clone was found once. The V call is TRBV6-5, the J call TRBJ1-2, with D possibly TRBD1 on 6 matching bases. V lost 10 bases and J 4 bases, leaving 16 bases between the germline ends. The CDR3 has 13 residues. Per the germline V gene, CDR1 is MNHEY and CDR2 is SVGAGI. CDR3 sequence: CATRWDTSYGYTF. CDR3 in DNA: TGTGCCACCAGATGGGACACGAGCTATGGCTACACCTTC.

The rearrangement uses TRBV28 and TRBJ2-1, with TRBD1 identical over 7 bases. In germline, CDR1 is MDHEN, CDR2 SYDVKM. The CDR3 runs 15 residues. Losses at the gene ends were 4 bases for V and 7 bases for J; bases not matched to a gene: 10. CDR3 loop: CASSSGAGGRNEQFF. CDR3 coding DNA: TGTGCCAGCAGTTCAGGGGCAGGGGGTCGGAATGAGCAGTTCTTC.

The J gene is TRBJ2-1, the V gene TRBV19; TRBD2 aligns across 12 bases. Germline V gene lookup returns CDR1 LNHDA and CDR2 SQIVND (reference sequence). CDR3 length equals 15 residues. V shed 7 bases, J shed 5 bases, and the junction held 6 bases outside the gene matches. DNA for the CDR3: TGTGCCAGTAACCCTACTAGCGGGGGGAACAATGAGCAGTTCTTC. Protein product: CASNPTSGGNNEQFF.